This T cell receptor beta chain stems from a study of blood T cell repertoires in COVID-19 (dated by TCRdb to about 2020). Regarding the study in general: Samples covering the acute and convalescent phases of COVID-19 were provided by collaborators in the United States, Italy and Spain. A freely available public database, intended as a resource for researchers studying the immune response to SARS-CoV-2, is where the repertoires were released. Where available, HLA class I and class II types were obtained from metadata supplied by the sample provider rather than from assay-based typing. The material from the prospective study consisted of cDNA or gDNA derived from T cells, B-cell-depleted T cells, or PBMCs. Samples were obtained from the ongoing ImmuneRACE study (first 160 participants) and from about 1,300 subjects provided by 6 global collaborators. Nearly every sample came with metadata listing a de-identified subject ID, COVID-19 status, age in years and sex. Deeply sampled blood TCRbeta repertoires from subjects exposed to, actively infected with, or recovered from COVID-19 were included in the dataset. What the authors observed across the whole study: Clinical and demographic metadata were provided uncurated, with the amount varying by source and participant.

The collaborating institutions used their own protocols to collect whole blood in K2EDTA tubes. For TCRbeta analysis, collaborator samples were shipped as frozen whole blood, as isolated PBMCs, or as DNA extracted from either sample type. The immunoSEQ Assay, a bias-controlled multiplex PCR, was used to amplify TCRbeta CDR3 regions from genomic DNA. The study's processing was this. Nucleated cell counts per sample were estimated from amplification of reference gene primers within the assay. To quantify the absolute abundance of each unique TCRbeta CDR3 rearrangement, sequence reads were collapsed and filtered. For each sample, productive Simpson clonality was calculated as the square root of Simpson's diversity index across productive rearrangements. TCRdb obtained this table from immuneACCESS and retained in-frame rearrangements with V and J assigned. These tables miss some clones; where compared with another copy, unresolved V genes account for less than half of the shortfall, and the remainder is unexplained. V, J and clone size are those of that table, while D and trimming were read from the DNA. The sample table holds about 33,000 clones, of which approximately 86% were seen once. Around 5.8% of the sample is held by the ten biggest clonotypes.

A word on this clone: This receptor's antigen is unknown. The input lacks base qualities; no much larger clone sits a single base away.

The source is a human donor in a cohort sampled during active COVID-19. Sequencing input: peripheral blood.

The encoded CDR3 is CASSYPGTGEGTEAFF. The DNA sequence follows: TGTGCCAGCAGTTACCCGGGGACAGGGGAAGGAACTGAAGCTTTCTTT. This chain joins TRBV6-5 to TRBJ1-1; 10 bases in the junction line up with TRBD1. Per the germline V gene, MNHEY is the CDR1 and SVGAGI is the CDR2. Compared with germline, V lacks 2 bases and J lacks 5 bases; bases without a gene match: 8. The CDR3 runs 16 amino acids, cysteine and phenylalanine included. Only the CDR3 portion is preserved as DNA: 48 bases, with reading frame beginning at the first base.